The 19 T cell receptor beta chains below were found in one sample sequenced in a study of T cell changes during pregnancy in multiple sclerosis (dated by TCRdb to 2018 to 2020). The library was prepared using the immunoSEQ multiplex PCR assay. TCRdb holds this immuneACCESS table with in-frame rearrangements only. Some clones are missing; in checked studies, unresolved V genes explain under half, and the rest has no known cause. Here the sample has approximately 30,000 clones; approximately 86% occur a single time. 9.5% to 10% of the sample lies in the top ten. The specimen was CD8+ T cells from peripheral blood mononuclear cells, collected in the first trimester of pregnancy. The receptor set was obtained from a female donor with multiple sclerosis, enrolled in a pregnancy study.

The chain couples TRBV4-3 to TRBJ2-7, with 7 bases matching TRBD1. This CDR3 region has 17 residues. Germline V gene data show CDR1 as LGHNA and CDR2 as YSLEER. The junction had 9 bases not matched to a gene; V was cut back by 0 bases and J by 1 base. The CDR3 spells CASSQDPVDRTSYEQYF. The CDR3 nucleotides are TGCGCCAGCAGCCAAGATCCAGTGGACAGGACATCCTACGAGCAGTACTTC.

The chain has TRBV7-9 and TRBJ2-7, with D possibly matching TRBD1 (5 bases). Germline V gives CDR1 SEHNR, CDR2 FQNEAQ (reference sequence). Trimming pared 1 base from V and 2 bases from J, leaving 15 bases between. The CDR3 extends over 16 amino acids. The CDR3 region has the DNA TGTGCCAGCAGCTTAGGAAGTTGGACAAATACCTACGAGCAGTACTTC. This codes for CASSLGSWTNTYEQYF.

This chain connects TRBV23-1 to TRBJ2-4; 12 nucleotides align to TRBD2. TRBV23-1 has ORF status, its function being uncertain. CDR3 length: 15 residues. The V segment lost 1 base and the J segment 6 bases; nucleotides outside the gene matches: 1. CDR3 loop: CASSQWTSGTNIQYF. The DNA for the CDR3 is TGCGCCAGCAGTCAATGGACTAGCGGGACAAACATTCAGTACTTC.

The chain links TRBV28 to TRBJ2-7; 10 bases match TRBD2. Germline values: CDR1 MDHEN, CDR2 SYDVKM. The CDR3 sequence is 15 residues long. With V trimmed by 5 bases and J by 3 bases, 7 bases remained unmatched. The CDR3, as DNA: TGTGCCAGCAGTCCCCCGGGACTAGCGTTCTACGAGCAGTACTTC. It specifies CASSPPGLAFYEQYF.

The chain employs TRBV5-4 and TRBJ1-1; 7 positions agree with TRBD1. Trimming took 1 base from V and 7 from J; bases not matched to a gene: 7. The CDR3 consists of 14 residues. Germline CDR1 reads SGHNT; CDR2 reads YYREEE (reference sequence). The CDR3 bases are TGTGCCAGCAGCTTGACCTCGGGACAGAGTGAAGCTTTCTTT. Amino acid sequence: CASSLTSGQSEAFF. Full variable domain (outside the CDR3, taken from reference TRBV5-4 and TRBJ1-1): ETGVTQSPTHLIKTRGQQVTLRCSSQSGHNTVSWYQQALGQGPQFIFQYYREEENGRGNFPPRFSGLQFPNYSSELNVNALELDDSALYLCASSLTSGQSEAFFGQGTRLTVV.

The V gene is TRBV7-9, the J gene TRBJ2-1; perhaps TRBD2 as D (5 bases). The CDR3 totals 12 residues. Germline loops: CDR1 SEHNR, CDR2 FQNEAQ (reference sequence). V was cut by 5 bases and J by 10 bases, with 12 bases left in between. The CDR3 region is CASSTESGEQFF. CDR3 DNA: TGTGCCAGCAGCACCGAGAGCGGAGAGCAGTTCTTC.

J is TRBJ2-7 and V is TRBV28; 7 bases are shared with TRBD2. The CDR3 runs to 14 residues. The V gene end was trimmed by 6 bases and the J gene end by 3 bases; junction bases not matched to a gene: 8. Germline CDR1 MDHEN, CDR2 SYDVKM. CDR3 sequence reads: CASSSAGTNYEQYF. The DNA of the CDR3 is TGTGCCAGCAGCTCAGCCGGGACTAACTACGAGCAGTACTTC.

The chain couples TRBV28 to TRBJ2-7; TRBD2 might be the D (6 bases). The CDR3 is made up of 14 amino acids. The germline V and J ends were trimmed by 2 bases and 4 bases, with 12 bases remaining between them. CDR1 and CDR2 from the germline V gene are MDHEN and SYDVKM. DNA of the CDR3: TGTGCCAGCAGTTTACCGGGAGAGGGATACGAGCAGTACTTC. This sequence encodes CASSLPGEGYEQYF. The full variable domain, in which reference TRBV28 and TRBJ2-7 provide the parts outside the CDR3, is DVKVTQSSRYLVKRTGEKVFLECVQDMDHENMFWYRQDPGLGLRLIYFSYDVKMKEKGDIPEGYSVSREKKERFSLILESASTNQTSMYLCASSLPGEGYEQYFGPGTRLTVT.

V gene TRBV7-8 combines with J gene TRBJ1-2; D is ambiguous. Per germline, CDR1 SGHVS and CDR2 FQNEAQ. The CDR3 loop spans 14 amino acids. Deletions cut 3 bases from V and 0 bases from J, with 8 bases between. The CDR3 DNA sequence: TGTGCCAGCAGCTTGGAGGGAACTAACTATGGCTACACCTTC. Residues: CASSLEGTNYGYTF.

This rearrangement joins TRBV29-1 to TRBJ2-6; 9 bases align to TRBD1. The CDR3 spans 18 residues. Looked up from germline, CDR1 is SQVTM and CDR2 is ANQGSEA. With V trimmed by 2 bases and J by 3 bases, 11 bases remained unmatched. CDR3 loop: CSVESTGQGPVGANVLTF. The CDR3 DNA reads TGCAGCGTTGAATCTACCGGACAGGGGCCCGTTGGGGCCAACGTCCTGACTTTC.

The chain employs TRBV4-1 and TRBJ1-1; D gene ambiguous. The CDR3 runs 15 residues. CDR1 MGHRA and CDR2 YSYEKL come from the germline V gene. Trimming stripped 0 bases from V and 1 base from J, with 9 bases between. DNA of the CDR3: TGCGCCAGCAGCCAAGATTTGGCGGCGAACACTGAAGCTTTCTTT. Translation: CASSQDLAANTEAFF.

The chain is built from TRBV6-4 and TRBJ2-3, with TRBD2 matching 9 bases. Germline V CDR1 and CDR2: MRHNA, SNTAGT. Germline trimming cut 4 bases from V and 2 bases from J; bases unmatched to any gene: 4. The CDR3 totals 15 residues. Here the CDR3 reads CASSVLAGPTDTQYF. The CDR3 DNA follows: TGTGCCAGCAGTGTCCTAGCGGGGCCCACAGATACGCAGTATTTT.

The chain joins TRBV9 to TRBJ1-5; maybe TRBD1 (5 bases). Germline loops: CDR1 SGDLS, CDR2 YYNGEE. The CDR3 totals 16 residues. Trimming cost V 4 bases and J 0 bases, with 14 bases left between them. Written as DNA, the CDR3 is TGTGCCAGCAGCCCGGGTGACAGCTATAGCAATCAGCCCCAGCATTTT. Protein: CASSPGDSYSNQPQHF.

V gene TRBV27 combines with J gene TRBJ1-6; no firm D call. Trimming stripped 2 bases from V and 7 bases from J, with 3 bases between. The CDR3 totals 12 residues. Per germline, CDR1 MNHEY and CDR2 SMNVEV (reference sequence). The CDR3 DNA reads as TGTGCCAGCAGTTTACCGAATTCACCCCTCCACTTT. This translates into CASSLPNSPLHF.

The genes are TRBV9 and TRBJ2-1; 14 bases are a match to TRBD2. The CDR3 loop spans 16 amino acids. J gave up 5 bases and V 0 bases, and 1 base lay outside the gene matches. CDR1 is SGDLS and CDR2 is YYNGEE in the germline V gene. The CDR3 spells CASSVGLAGGDNEQFF. The DNA for the CDR3 is TGTGCCAGCAGCGTAGGACTAGCGGGGGGGGACAATGAGCAGTTCTTC.

V gene TRBV15 combines with J gene TRBJ1-1; D is undetermined. The germline gives CDR1 LNHNV, CDR2 YYDKDF (reference sequence). CDR3 length: 14 amino acids. V was pared by 0 bases and J by 0 bases, with 5 bases between. This CDR3 is CATSRDHMNTEAFF. In DNA form, the CDR3 reads TGTGCCACCAGCAGAGACCACATGAACACTGAAGCTTTCTTT.

The V and J genes are TRBV9 and TRBJ2-1, with TRBD1 matching 8 bases. J lost 2 bases, V lost 4 bases, and 5 bases had no gene match. This CDR3 region has 15 residues. Germline V lookup: CDR1 SGDLS, CDR2 YYNGEE. CDR3 bases: TGTGCCAGCAGCCCCAGACAGGGGACCTACAATGAGCAGTTCTTC. This sequence encodes CASSPRQGTYNEQFF.

V usage is TRBV19 and J usage is TRBJ2-7; D gene unclear. Trimming removed 0 bases from V and 6 bases from J, with 15 bases in between. The length of the CDR3 is 15 residues. Per germline, CDR1 LNHDA and CDR2 SQIVND (reference sequence). DNA for the CDR3: TGTGCCAGTAGTATAGATGACGGGTGGCAAAGCGAGCAGTACTTC. It specifies CASSIDDGWQSEQYF.

The chain links TRBV7-9 to TRBJ1-6; D gene uncertain. The CDR3 is made up of 15 amino acids. Looked up from germline, CDR1 is SEHNR and CDR2 is FQNEAQ (reference sequence). V was trimmed by 5 bases and J by 4 bases, leaving 12 bases between them. The chain's CDR3 is CASSGPGDYNSPLHF. CDR3 nucleotide sequence: TGTGCCAGCAGCGGCCCCGGAGATTATAATTCACCCCTCCACTTT.